These 22 T cell receptor beta chains came from one sample sequenced in a study of PD-1 blockade in mismatch repair-deficient tumors. Measured with immunoSEQ multiplex PCR; TCRdb has only the in-frame clones, and not every one. The sample lists tens of thousands of clones, 70% to 90% occurring once. The material sequenced was peripheral blood, taken 44 weeks after starting pembrolizumab. All receptors come from an adult with mismatch repair-deficient cancer.

V and J are TRBV27 and TRBJ2-5; 8 nucleotides agree with TRBD1. After removal of 10 bases from V and 5 bases from J, the junction contained 15 bases not matched to a gene. Germline V lookup: CDR1 MNHEY, CDR2 SMNVEV (reference sequence). The CDR3 covers 15 residues. Here the CDR3 reads CANPLSGQDRETQYF. The CDR3 bases are TGTGCCAACCCTTTATCGGGACAGGACAGGGAGACCCAGTACTTC.

This clone was observed a single time. This chain joins TRBV6-6 and TRBJ2-3, with a possible D match to TRBD1 (5 bases). Germline loops: CDR1 MNHNY, CDR2 SVGAGI (reference sequence). The V end lost 5 bases, the J end lost 6 bases, and 9 bases lay between the germline ends. The length of the CDR3 is 12 residues. The CDR3 nucleotides are TGTGCCAGCAGTCTCGCAGGGGATACGCAGTATTTT. It specifies CASSLAGDTQYF.

The chain couples TRBV11-2 to TRBJ2-7; D unresolved. The length of the CDR3 is 14 residues. CDR1 SGHAT and CDR2 FQNNGV come from the germline V gene. V lost 1 base and J 3 bases, leaving 10 bases between the germline ends. CDR3 region: CASSLVEENYEQYF. Here the CDR3 DNA reads TGTGCCAGCAGCTTAGTCGAAGAGAACTACGAGCAGTACTTC.

The chain uses TRBV19 and TRBJ1-5; D is perhaps TRBD1 (5 bases). The ends were cut back, 3 bases at V and 5 bases at J, with 8 bases in the middle. Germline values: CDR1 LNHDA, CDR2 SQIVND (reference sequence). The CDR3 contains 13 residues. The CDR3 nucleotides read TGTGCCAGTAGTATGGGGGGGGATCAGCCCCAGCATTTT. Its protein product is CASSMGGDQPQHF.

The chain recombines TRBV4-1 with TRBJ1-2; D is possibly TRBD1 (5 bases). The CDR3 is 14 amino acids. V shed 4 bases and J shed 5 bases, with 14 bases lying between them. The germline gives CDR1 MGHRA, CDR2 YSYEKL. The CDR3 sequence: CASSLFEGQYGYTF. The CDR3 DNA sequence: TGCGCCAGCAGCCTGTTTGAGGGGCAATATGGCTACACCTTC.

In regard to this clone: Relative to the germline gene, one junction end is altered; a read error may explain this. The J gene is TRBJ2-1, the V gene TRBV7-7; 11 nucleotides agree with TRBD1. The CDR3 spans 14 residues. Per the germline V gene, CDR1 is SSHAT and CDR2 is FNYEAQ (reference sequence). The chain's CDR3 is CASSSGQGASEQFF. CDR3 DNA: TGTGCTAGCAGCTCTGGACAGGGGGCTAGTGAGCAGTTCTTC.

The V call is TRBV7-3, the J call TRBJ2-2, with 7 positions matching TRBD2. CDR3 length equals 14 residues. Trimming took 2 bases from V and 7 from J; bases not matched to a gene: 4. The germline CDR1 and CDR2 sequences are SGHTA and FQGTGA. CDR3 nucleotides: TGTGCCAGCAGCTTAGCGGGAGTTGGCGGGGAGCTGTTTTTT. Residues: CASSLAGVGGELFF. The entire variable domain, with the rest obtained from reference TRBV7-3 and TRBJ2-2, is as follows: GAGVSQTPSNKVTEKGKYVELRCDPISGHTALYWYRQSLGQGPEFLIYFQGTGAADDSGLPNDRFFAVRPEGSVSTLKIQRTERGDSAVYLCASSLAGVGGELFFGEGSRLTVL.

This chain uses TRBV2 with TRBJ2-2; TRBD2 matches 9 bases. Looked up from germline, CDR1 is SNHLY and CDR2 is FYNNEI. Unmatched junction bases numbered 13, after V lost 7 bases and J lost 7 bases. The CDR3 covers 16 residues. CDR3 coding DNA: TGTGCCAGCATGGGCCATGCTAGCGGGAATATCGGGGAGCTGTTTTTT. Its translation is CASMGHASGNIGELFF.

This chain connects TRBV5-1 to TRBJ1-1; 7 nucleotides line up with TRBD1. The germline V gene encodes CDR1 SGHRS and CDR2 YFSETQ. V was clipped by 2 bases and J by 5 bases; unmatched bases: 9. The CDR3 consists of 15 residues. CDR3 coding DNA: TGCGCCAGCAGCTTAACAGGGGAAACGGATACTGAAGCTTTCTTT. As protein: CASSLTGETDTEAFF.

J is TRBJ1-1 and V is TRBV18; TRBD1 aligns across 7 bases. The CDR3 runs 15 residues. The germline V gene has CDR1 KGHSH and CDR2 LQKENI. The junction had 10 bases not matched to a gene; V was cut back by 6 bases and J by 3 bases. The CDR3 bases are TGTGCCAGCTCGCAAGGCAGGGGGGGGGACACTGAAGCTTTCTTT. It translates to CASSQGRGGDTEAFF.

This chain connects TRBV28 to TRBJ2-1; TRBD2 matches 7 bases. The V gene's germline CDR1 is MDHEN and CDR2 SYDVKM. V shed 6 bases, J shed 1 base, and the junction held 6 bases outside the gene matches. The CDR3 is 15 amino acids. CDR3: CASSQGGSSYNEQFF. In DNA form, the CDR3 reads TGTGCCAGCAGCCAAGGCGGGAGTTCCTACAATGAGCAGTTCTTC.

The chain has TRBV6-1 and TRBJ1-1; D remains ambiguous. Between the trimmed V and J ends, which lost 8 bases and 1 base, there was a span of 17 bases. The CDR3 consists of 15 residues. Germline V gene data show CDR1 as MNHNS and CDR2 as SASEGT. As DNA, the CDR3 is TGTGCCAGCCTTTGGGTGACGCAAGGGAACACTGAAGCTTTCTTT. This gives the protein CASLWVTQGNTEAFF.

The V gene is TRBV19, the J gene TRBJ2-2; tentatively, D is TRBD2 (6 bases). The CDR3 is 16 residues long. Germline CDR1 is LNHDA and CDR2 is SQIVND (reference sequence). V shed 2 bases and J shed 5 bases, with 15 bases lying between them. The CDR3 DNA sequence: TGTGCCAGTAGTATAAGCGGCCGGGGGAGGACCGGGGAGCTGTTTTTT. Translated, it gives CASSISGRGRTGELFF.

The genes are TRBV11-2 and TRBJ2-7; D might be TRBD1 or TRBD2, each matching 5 bases. V was cut by 4 bases and J by 3 bases, with 13 bases left in between. CDR3 length equals 14 residues. Germline V gives CDR1 SGHAT, CDR2 FQNNGV. Here the CDR3 reads CASSYTGTVYEQYF. DNA for the CDR3: TGTGCCAGCAGCTACACCGGGACGGTCTACGAGCAGTACTTC.

The genes are TRBV30 and TRBJ2-1; weak D call: TRBD2 (5 bases). Germline V gene sequence: CDR1 GTSNPN, CDR2 SVGIG (reference sequence). The CDR3 contains 14 residues. Trimming took 0 bases from V and 6 from J, leaving 12 bases between them. Here the CDR3 DNA reads TGTGCCTGGAGTGTACGGCCTAGCCTCAATGAGCAGTTCTTC. Translation: CAWSVRPSLNEQFF.

The chain couples TRBV2 to TRBJ1-4, with a tentative D call TRBD1 (5 bases). This CDR3 region has 16 residues. V lost 7 bases to trimming and J lost 7 bases, with 22 bases between them. CDR1 SNHLY and CDR2 FYNNEI come from the germline V gene. The CDR3 sequence is CASIGTFQGNGEKLFF. Here the CDR3 DNA reads TGTGCCAGCATCGGGACCTTCCAAGGGAATGGTGAAAAACTGTTTTTT.

The genes are TRBV6-5 and TRBJ2-1, with D hard to call. Germline V gene lookup returns CDR1 MNHEY and CDR2 SVGAGI. V lost 2 bases and J 5 bases, leaving 13 bases between the germline ends. CDR3 length: 15 amino acids. The CDR3 spells CASSYGGALNNEQFF. The CDR3 DNA reads TGTGCCAGCAGTTACGGTGGCGCCTTAAACAATGAGCAGTTCTTC.

The chain couples TRBV7-2 to TRBJ2-2, with D hard to call. V shed 6 bases and J shed 6 bases, with 20 bases lying between them. The CDR3 length is 16 residues. Germline loops: CDR1 SGHTA, CDR2 FQGNSA. CDR3 sequence (DNA): TGTGCCAGCAGTTTTGGGCCACCCAGGATGGCCGGGGAGCTGTTTTTT. It translates to CASSFGPPRMAGELFF.

This clone was counted between two and nine times. The CDR3 DNA follows: TGTGCCAGCAGCCCTTCACGGGGGAGGCAGTTCTTC. Translating it yields CASSPSRGRQFF. V and J are TRBV5-6 and TRBJ2-1; the D gene is possibly TRBD2 (6 bases). Trimming took off 4 bases at V and 12 bases at J, with 14 bases between the two ends. The CDR3 extends over 12 amino acids. CDR1 is SGHDT and CDR2 is YYEEEE in the germline V gene.

This sequence joins TRBV5-5 and TRBJ2-5; D is unresolved. The CDR3 has 14 amino acids. Trimming cost V 0 bases and J 2 bases, with 8 bases left between them. Germline V CDR1 and CDR2: SGHKS, YYEKEE (reference sequence). This CDR3 reads CASSLASRQETQYF. The CDR3 nucleotides are TGTGCCAGCAGCTTGGCTTCCCGACAAGAGACCCAGTACTTC.

This clone was counted once. V usage is TRBV6-5 and J usage is TRBJ2-7, with D tentatively TRBD1 (6 bases). Germline values: CDR1 MNHEY, CDR2 SVGAGI. V lost 5 bases and J 3 bases, leaving 14 bases between the germline ends. This CDR3 has 14 residues. Here the CDR3 DNA reads TGTGCCAGCAGTCAGCCAGGACAGTTCTACGAGCAGTACTTC. This translates into CASSQPGQFYEQYF.

J is TRBJ2-3 and V is TRBV5-6, with D tentatively TRBD2 (6 bases). From germline, CDR1 is SGHDT and CDR2 YYEEEE. There are 15 residues in the CDR3. Between the trimmed V and J ends, which lost 0 bases and 3 bases, there was a span of 11 bases. This CDR3 reads CASSLGGGKTDTQYF. CDR3 in DNA: TGTGCCAGCAGCTTGGGGGGAGGTAAGACAGATACGCAGTATTTT.